This T cell receptor (beta chain) comes out of a study (dated by TCRdb to 2013 to 2016). A note on the overall study: The study set out to test whether tumor-infiltrating Tregs in breast cancer get recruited from blood Tregs or are instead converted in situ from other CD4+ T cell subsets. Findings and caveats that apply to the study as a whole: Tumor memory CD4+ T cell TCR gene usage clustered with blood and lymph node memory CD4+ cells and lymph node naive CD4+ cells. The TCR alpha and beta sequences of tumor-infiltrating Tregs showed the greatest overlap with tumor naive CD4+ T cells, followed by blood naive CD4+ T cells. The larger-cohort validation was restricted to a single TCR beta V-J rearrangement rather than whole repertoires.

The germline V gene supplies CDR1 MNHEY and CDR2 SVGEGT. V is cut by 6 bases and J by 5 bases, and the space between the germline ends is 16 bases. The CDR3, from cysteine to phenylalanine, totals 14 residues. Only CDR3 DNA remains: 42 bases, in frame from the first base. Amplification of full-length TCR variable regions was done by 5' RACE PCR using constant-region reverse primers, and this step was followed by semi-nested PCR with Nested Universal Primer A. The ReliaPrep RNA Cell Miniprep System was used to extract total RNA, which was then reverse transcribed into 5'RACE-ready cDNA with the SMARTer RACE 5'/3' Kit. Full-length TCR alpha and beta libraries were barcoded with multiplex adaptors and sequenced on an Illumina MiSeq. Regarding the original processing steps: Sequencing data were pooled across the five patients for each of nine subset-tissue groups and compared by unsupervised clustering of TCR gene usage. Repertoire similarity was calculated with the Morisita-Horn index, weighting shared sequences by their contribution to each repertoire. The public reads were reanalyzed by TCRdb: fastp trimming at Q25, MiXCR alignment, in-frame beta chains only. When rows share a CDR3 protein, they turn into one entry using the most common DNA and genes. The V and J calls reflect TCRdb's pipeline rather than the authors' work. This sample holds tens of thousands of distinct CDR3 sequences; approximately 31% were observed only once. The top ten clonotypes cover less than 4% of the sample.

The memory CD4+ T cell population was isolated based on a CD4+CD45RO+CD25- phenotype. Tregs, naive and memory CD4+ T cells from tumor, blood and ipsilateral draining lymph nodes of a few breast cancer patients underwent full-length TCR alpha and beta sequencing. Tumor tissue and lymph nodes from ipsilateral axillary dissection were perfused with PBS, minced and digested with collagenase I and hyaluronidase. Ficoll density gradient centrifugation was used to isolate mononuclear cells from either lymph nodes or 50 ml of peripheral blood. A purity exceeding 90% was confirmed by FACS for the sorted cell populations. In the case of this clonotype: The antigen it binds to is not known. No base-level quality is on record; no much larger clone is a single base apart.

This TCR was sampled from a female donor with breast cancer. Sequencing used memory CD4+ T cells sorted from a lymph node. This sample's cell subset or site label indicates: memory CD4+ T cells, CD4+CD45RO+CD25-. The receptor chain draws on TRBV6-2 or TRBV6-3 and TRBJ2-5, with the D gene call left open. The DNA sequence reads TGTGCCAGCAGCCTTCGGCAGGCTCGGGAGACCCAGTACTTC. It specifies CASSLRQARETQYF.